This T cell receptor (beta chain) was obtained from a study of Graves' ophthalmopathy and Graves' hyperthyroidism (dated 2018 in TCRdb). Broadly, across the study: A patient counted as having stable hyperthyroidism if there was no progression to ophthalmopathy within 18 months of follow-up. To tell Graves' ophthalmopathy apart from Graves' hyperthyroidism, and to predict which patients would progress to ophthalmopathy, the study relied on TCR beta repertoire signatures. In total, under 150 blood samples were TCR-sequenced: some 40 ophthalmopathy, roughly 80 hyperthyroidism and around 17 hyperthyroidism-to-ophthalmopathy patients. To explore V-J signatures that separate ophthalmopathy from hyperthyroidism, a discovery set of about a hundred patients was enrolled, consisting of 40 to 45 with ophthalmopathy and 57 with stable hyperthyroidism. An independent validation cohort comprised 18 hyperthyroidism patients and 15 to 17 patients who later progressed from hyperthyroidism to ophthalmopathy. In over 5 hyperthyroidism patients, the T-cell repertoire of thyroid tissue was compared with the T-cell repertoire of blood. Following sample collection, hyperthyroidism patients were given methimazole at a starting dose of 30 mg daily, and ophthalmopathy patients were given high-dose intravenous methylprednisolone.

Patients with hyperthyroidism were aged 18 to 65 years, had been newly diagnosed, and had a disease duration of less than 2 months. Anyone with other autoimmune diseases, uncontrolled infections, pregnancy or lactation was excluded from the study. Diagnosis relied on clinical symptoms, serum thyroxine, TRAb, thyroid ultrasound and orbital computed tomography. Total RNA was extracted using Trizol reagent, and RNA quality was checked on an Agilent 2100 Bioanalyzer. For repertoire sequencing, the TCR beta CDR3 regions were amplified from RNA transcripts. The first round of RT-PCR was done with HTBI primers and the Qiagen OneStep RT-PCR kit, and was followed by a second round of multiplex PCR, then size selection and purification. The libraries underwent paired-end sequencing with 100 bp reads on an Illumina HiSeq2000. The original methods were these. SOAPnuke was used to process the reads, removing any read that contained adapters or uncalled bases, had a mean Phred below 15, or lacked an exact match to the constant primer or identifier. COPE v1.2.5 was used to merge high-quality paired reads. Each unique nucleotide sequence was treated as a clonotype, and MiTCR v1.1 was used to align the clonotypes to the IMGT TRB V, D and J references. The analysis was limited to V-J combinations with a frequency above 0.0001, which together covered over 98% of repertoires. For each V-J combination, a TCR clonal expansion and chaos score was defined as F50 clonal expansion divided by the chaos observed in the TCRdist matrix. Welch's t-statistics and random forest were used to narrow the features down to more than 10 V-J combinations, which were then fed into a naive Bayes classifier. The Morisita-Horn index was used to measure how similar the thyroid and blood repertoires were. TCRdb cleaned the public reads at Q25 with fastp, built clones with MiXCR and kept in-frame beta chains. Entries are consolidated by CDR3 protein sequence, retaining the most common genes and DNA. The V and J calls were determined by TCRdb, not by the authors. This sample comprises about 550,000 distinct CDR3 sequences, under 45% of them detected only once. The top ten clones comprise roughly 4.5% of the sample.

Results and caveats for the whole study, not just this receptor: In validation, the model predicted ophthalmopathy progression with nearly 71% sensitivity and roughly 72% specificity; more than ten predicted patients were CT-confirmed with GO in a median of around 6 months. Most expanded thyroid clonotypes with a frequency above 0.001 also appeared in blood, which suggests that blood repertoires may reflect the immune response in the thyroid. Ophthalmopathy was separated from stable hyperthyroidism by the 13-signature model with roughly 88% sensitivity and about 81% specificity in cross-validation and with 80%/75% in the test set. No statistical method was used to set the sample size in advance, and the investigators knew which group each participant was assigned to.

CDR1 and CDR2 were assigned from the germline V gene as ENHRY and SYGVKD. V lost 3 bases and J lost 2 bases, and the count of bases not matched to a germline gene is 15. The CDR3 contains 19 residues, cysteine and phenylalanine counted. Of the read, only the CDR3 DNA is kept; its 57 bases are in frame from base 1. In its sample, this clonotype was seen a few times. Its antigen is still unknown. One base away there is no much larger clone; base qualities are not given. The material sequenced was peripheral blood or thyroid tissue (not recorded which). The rearrangement joined TRBV10-3 to TRBJ2-3; 9 bases in the middle match TRBD1. The clonotype was recovered from an adult man with Graves' hyperthyroidism. The DNA is as follows: TGTGCCATCAGTGACCGATCGGACAGGGGAGGGGTCGTCACAGATACGCAGTATTTT. Its protein reads: CAISDRSDRGGVVTDTQYF.